This TCR beta chain comes out of a study of shared clonotypes between healthy human individuals. The germline V gene encodes CDR1 SNHLY and CDR2 FYNNEI. V lost 2 bases to trimming and J lost 8 bases, with 18 bases between them. This CDR3 comprises 15 residues. Repertoires were generated with immunoSEQ multiplex PCR, while TCRdb's copy carries only in-frame clones and drops some. The table records 520,000 or so clones, about four fifths of them present only once. What was sequenced was PBMCs. The source of this sequence is a woman aged 40 to 50 in good health. Some clones in this sample may be carry-over from other donors' samples. This chain links TRBV2 with TRBJ1-2; D uncertain. The CDR3 DNA reads TGTGCCAGCAGTGAATGGGCACGGGTAACTTTAGGCTACACCTTC. Its protein product is CASSEWARVTLGYTF.